This T cell receptor (beta chain) was sequenced for a study of T cell responses to AZD1222 COVID-19 vaccine. About this clone itself: Its antigen remains unknown.

Repertoires were generated with immunoSEQ multiplex PCR, while TCRdb's copy carries only in-frame clones and drops some. The sample lists tens of thousands of clones; 70% to 90% were seen once. Points from the study as a whole: Clonal diversity may have been underestimated, and the donors were mostly white British, with more females than males. With two AZD1222 doses given, Spike-specific TCR breadth and depth both rose.

CDR1 and CDR2 (germline): SGHDT, YYEEEE. The CDR3 extends over 15 amino acids. The V end lost 0 bases, the J end lost 2 bases, and 9 bases lay between the germline ends. This chain connects TRBV5-6 to TRBJ2-1; D call uncertain. The receptor was derived from an adult in good health. The sequencing here drew on peripheral blood, taken on day 0 of AZD1222 vaccination. The CDR3 region has the DNA TGTGCCAGCAGCTTGGGTGGCAGGCCCTACAATGAGCAGTTCTTC. Protein sequence: CASSLGGRPYNEQFF. The full variable domain, its missing parts supplied by reference TRBV5-6 and TRBJ2-1, is DAGVTQSPTHLIKTRGQQVTLRCSPKSGHDTVSWYQQALGQGPQFIFQYYEEEERQRGNFPDRFSGHQFPNYSSELNVNALLLGDSALYLCASSLGGRPYNEQFFGPGTRLTVL.